The rows below give T cell receptor beta chains drawn from one sample of a study of T cells in localized non-small cell lung cancer. Method: immunoSEQ multiplex PCR; TCRdb's copy keeps in-frame clones and lacks some. The sample contains approximately 3,000 clones, approximately 33% of which appear only once. This sample comprised normal lung tissue next to the tumor, obtained before any cancer treatment. The receptors come from an older male donor with stage I squamous cell lung carcinoma. The CDR3 runs from the conserved cysteine through the conserved F or W. The order of the fields is CDR3 protein, CDR3 DNA, D gene, clone size, V gene, J gene. The D gene is left open where the match is weak. Some rows mark clone size as missing; the rest say once, few, many or name a class of expanded clone.

CDR3aa: CSVEDSSAGNTEAFF; CDR3nt: TGCAGCGTTGAAGATAGCTCGGCAGGCAACACTGAAGCTTTCTTT; d_gene: NA; abundance: NA; v_gene: TRBV29-1; j_gene: TRBJ1-1
CDR3aa: CASSHPTSGGHTDTQYF; CDR3nt: TGTGCCAGCAGCCACCCGACTAGCGGGGGCCACACAGATACGCAGTATTTT; d_gene: TRBD2; abundance: NA; v_gene: TRBV11-3; j_gene: TRBJ2-3
CDR3aa: CASSPQKTDLGELFF; CDR3nt: TGTGCCAGCTCACCCCAAAAGACGGACCTCGGGGAGCTGTTTTTT; d_gene: NA; abundance: NA; v_gene: TRBV18; j_gene: TRBJ2-2
CDR3aa: CATRTGITNTEAFF; CDR3nt: TGTGCCACCAGGACAGGGATAACGAACACTGAAGCTTTCTTT; d_gene: TRBD1; abundance: medium-sized; v_gene: TRBV2; j_gene: TRBJ1-1
CDR3aa: CASSPIMGSSQPQHF; CDR3nt: TGTGCCAGCAGCCCAATTATGGGATCTAGTCAGCCCCAGCATTTT; d_gene: NA; abundance: NA; v_gene: TRBV11-3; j_gene: TRBJ1-5
CDR3aa: CASSWDRWTEAFF; CDR3nt: TGTGCCAGCTCATGGGACCGGTGGACTGAAGCTTTCTTT; d_gene: NA; abundance: NA; v_gene: TRBV18; j_gene: TRBJ1-1
CDR3aa: CASSSGQLRPTIYF; CDR3nt: TGTGCCAGCAGTTCAGGACAGCTACGTCCCACCATATATTTT; d_gene: NA; abundance: few; v_gene: TRBV28; j_gene: TRBJ1-3
CDR3aa: CASSRGGPTREKLFF; CDR3nt: TGTGCCAGCAGCAGGGGCGGGCCAACTCGGGAAAAACTGTTTTTT; d_gene: NA; abundance: few; v_gene: TRBV11-3; j_gene: TRBJ1-4
CDR3aa: CASSAPPGTAFTGELFF; CDR3nt: TGTGCCAGCAGTGCCCCCCCCGGGACAGCTTTCACCGGGGAGCTGTTTTTT; d_gene: TRBD1; abundance: few; v_gene: TRBV6-8; j_gene: TRBJ2-2
CDR3aa: CASSPDRGGLAKNIQYF; CDR3nt: TGTGCCAGCAGTCCAGACAGGGGAGGCCTAGCCAAAAACATTCAGTACTTC; d_gene: TRBD1; abundance: NA; v_gene: TRBV11-3; j_gene: TRBJ2-4
CDR3aa: CASSKGTIQETQYF; CDR3nt: TGTGCCAGCAGCAAAGGGACTATTCAAGAGACCCAGTACTTC; d_gene: TRBD2; abundance: few; v_gene: TRBV9; j_gene: TRBJ2-5
CDR3aa: CASSINGKTQYF; CDR3nt: TGTGCCAGTAGTATAAATGGGAAGACCCAGTACTTC; d_gene: NA; abundance: NA; v_gene: TRBV19; j_gene: TRBJ2-5
CDR3aa: CASSSDLETEAFF; CDR3nt: TGTGCCAGCAGTTCCGACTTGGAGACTGAAGCTTTCTTT; d_gene: NA; abundance: medium-sized; v_gene: TRBV9; j_gene: TRBJ1-1
CDR3aa: CANSLMGLDRGFVSF; CDR3nt: TGCGCCAACAGCTTGATGGGGCTGGACAGGGGGTTTGTCTCCTTC; d_gene: TRBD1; abundance: NA; v_gene: TRBV5-1; j_gene: TRBJ1-2
CDR3aa: CASSSGSTRDSNQPQHF; CDR3nt: TGTGCCAGCAGTTCTGGCAGTACGAGGGATAGCAATCAGCCCCAGCATTTT; d_gene: NA; abundance: medium-sized; v_gene: TRBV6-8; j_gene: TRBJ1-5
CDR3aa: CASSPAANYGYTF; CDR3nt: TGTGCCAGCTCACCCGCAGCTAACTATGGCTACACCTTC; d_gene: NA; abundance: NA; v_gene: TRBV18; j_gene: TRBJ1-2
CDR3aa: CAWSKQGAKSTF; CDR3nt: TGTGCCTGGAGTAAGCAGGGGGCCAAATCAACCTTC; d_gene: TRBD1; abundance: NA; v_gene: TRBV30; j_gene: TRBJ1-2
CDR3aa: CASGTSGGFTDTQYF; CDR3nt: TGTGCCAGCGGGACTAGCGGGGGGTTCACAGATACGCAGTATTTT; d_gene: TRBD2; abundance: NA; v_gene: TRBV11-3; j_gene: TRBJ2-3
CDR3aa: CATSDNRLLNSPLHF; CDR3nt: TGTGCCACCAGCGATAACAGGTTGCTAAATTCACCCCTCCACTTT; d_gene: NA; abundance: NA; v_gene: TRBV15; j_gene: TRBJ1-6
CDR3aa: CASSSQGAGELFF; CDR3nt: TGTGCCAGCAGTTCACAGGGCGCCGGGGAGCTGTTTTTT; d_gene: NA; abundance: few; v_gene: TRBV6-8; j_gene: TRBJ2-2
CDR3aa: CASSYSPGLAGAGTDTQYF; CDR3nt: TGTGCCAGCAGTTACTCCCCGGGACTAGCGGGGGCAGGCACAGATACGCAGTATTTT; d_gene: TRBD2; abundance: few; v_gene: TRBV6-8; j_gene: TRBJ2-3
CDR3aa: CASTDRNSPLHF; CDR3nt: TGTGCCAGCACTGACCGAAACTCACCCCTCCACTTT; d_gene: NA; abundance: NA; v_gene: TRBV6-8; j_gene: TRBJ1-6
CDR3aa: CASGLINYGYTF; CDR3nt: TGTGCCAGCGGGTTAATTAACTATGGCTACACCTTC; d_gene: NA; abundance: NA; v_gene: TRBV6-8; j_gene: TRBJ1-2
CDR3aa: CASSMRQGSDTQYF; CDR3nt: TGTGCCAGCAGTATGAGACAGGGGTCAGATACGCAGTATTTT; d_gene: TRBD1; abundance: once; v_gene: TRBV2; j_gene: TRBJ2-3
CDR3aa: CASSLGDTYTGELFF; CDR3nt: TGTGCCAGCAGCCTCGGGGACACGTACACCGGGGAGCTGTTTTTT; d_gene: NA; abundance: few; v_gene: TRBV9; j_gene: TRBJ2-2
CDR3aa: CASSADEQGKAYNEQFF; CDR3nt: TGCGCCAGCAGCGCGGATGAACAGGGAAAGGCCTACAATGAGCAGTTCTTC; d_gene: NA; abundance: few; v_gene: TRBV23-1; j_gene: TRBJ2-1
CDR3aa: CASSQEGRTGELFF; CDR3nt: TGTGCCAGCAGCCAGGAAGGGCGGACCGGGGAGCTGTTTTTT; d_gene: NA; abundance: medium-sized; v_gene: TRBV11-3; j_gene: TRBJ2-2
CDR3aa: CASSQEGFRTDEQYF; CDR3nt: TGCGCCAGCAGCCAAGAAGGGTTCAGAACCGACGAGCAGTACTTC; d_gene: NA; abundance: medium-sized; v_gene: TRBV4-1; j_gene: TRBJ2-7
CDR3aa: CASMVGATTPVNTEAFF; CDR3nt: TGTGCCAGTATGGTAGGGGCAACGACCCCAGTGAACACTGAAGCTTTCTTT; d_gene: NA; abundance: NA; v_gene: TRBV19; j_gene: TRBJ1-1
CDR3aa: CAWNLAGGYNEQFF; CDR3nt: TGTGCCTGGAATCTAGCGGGGGGCTACAATGAGCAGTTCTTC; d_gene: TRBD2; abundance: NA; v_gene: TRBV30; j_gene: TRBJ2-1
CDR3aa: CASSYGANNEKLFF; CDR3nt: TGTGCCAGCAGTTACGGAGCAAATAATGAAAAACTGTTTTTT; d_gene: NA; abundance: NA; v_gene: TRBV6-8; j_gene: TRBJ1-4
CDR3aa: CASSQTQGAVLGEQYF; CDR3nt: TGTGCCAGCAGCCAAACTCAGGGGGCAGTTCTGGGTGAGCAGTACTTC; d_gene: TRBD1; abundance: few; v_gene: TRBV11-3; j_gene: TRBJ2-7
CDR3aa: CASSPPNRGHGGELFF; CDR3nt: TGTGCCAGCTCACCACCTAACAGGGGGCATGGCGGGGAGCTGTTTTTT; d_gene: TRBD1; abundance: NA; v_gene: TRBV18; j_gene: TRBJ2-2
CDR3aa: CATRFVWDGTYEQYF; CDR3nt: TGTGCCACAAGGTTTGTTTGGGACGGGACCTACGAGCAGTACTTC; d_gene: NA; abundance: NA; v_gene: TRBV19; j_gene: TRBJ2-7
CDR3aa: CASSFFSGGAWNEQFF; CDR3nt: TGCGCCAGCAGCTTTTTTAGCGGGGGGGCCTGGAATGAGCAGTTCTTC; d_gene: TRBD2; abundance: few; v_gene: TRBV5-1; j_gene: TRBJ2-1
CDR3aa: CASSRGQGNTEAFF; CDR3nt: TGTGCCAGCAGCCGCGGACAGGGGAACACTGAAGCTTTCTTT; d_gene: TRBD1; abundance: few; v_gene: TRBV14; j_gene: TRBJ1-1
CDR3aa: CASSLQGASYNEQFF; CDR3nt: TGTGCCAGCTCACTACAGGGGGCCTCCTACAATGAGCAGTTCTTC; d_gene: TRBD1; abundance: NA; v_gene: TRBV18; j_gene: TRBJ2-1
CDR3aa: CASSYWAEGSNQPQHF; CDR3nt: TGTGCCAGCAGTTACTGGGCAGAGGGTAGCAATCAGCCCCAGCATTTT; d_gene: NA; abundance: NA; v_gene: TRBV6-8; j_gene: TRBJ1-5
CDR3aa: CASSPLGNNYGYTF; CDR3nt: TGTGCCAGCTCACCACTTGGTAATAACTATGGCTACACCTTC; d_gene: NA; abundance: NA; v_gene: TRBV18; j_gene: TRBJ1-2